This T cell receptor beta chain was sequenced for a study of OX40 agonist ivuxolimab in advanced cancers. Whole-study context: Prior therapy, whether anti-PD-1, anti-PD-L1 or anti-CTLA-4, was allowed, and under 50% had some.

Method: immunoSEQ multiplex PCR; TCRdb's copy keeps in-frame clones and lacks some. Among about 33,000 clones listed, roughly 84% were seen once. The starting material was CD4+ or CD8+ T cells sorted from blood, obtained in a trial of the OX40 agonist ivuxolimab. This TCR was sampled from an adult with an advanced solid tumor such as melanoma, head and neck, liver or kidney cancer.

DNA for the CDR3: TGTGCCAGCAGTCGCAAAGGGACAGGGGGTAGAGAGCAGTACTTC. The encoded protein is CASSRKGTGGREQYF. The genes are TRBV7-9 and TRBJ2-7, with 11 positions matching TRBD1. Trimming cost V 6 bases and J 7 bases; bases outside gene matches: 11. CDR3 size: 15 residues. Germline V gives CDR1 SEHNR, CDR2 FQNEAQ (reference sequence). The full variable domain, its missing parts supplied by reference TRBV7-9 and TRBJ2-7, is DTGVSQNPRHKITKRGQNVTFRCDPISEHNRLYWYRQTLGQGPEFLTYFQNEAQLEKSRLLSDRFSAERPKGSFSTLEIQRTEQGDSAMYLCASSRKGTGGREQYFGPGTRLTVT.